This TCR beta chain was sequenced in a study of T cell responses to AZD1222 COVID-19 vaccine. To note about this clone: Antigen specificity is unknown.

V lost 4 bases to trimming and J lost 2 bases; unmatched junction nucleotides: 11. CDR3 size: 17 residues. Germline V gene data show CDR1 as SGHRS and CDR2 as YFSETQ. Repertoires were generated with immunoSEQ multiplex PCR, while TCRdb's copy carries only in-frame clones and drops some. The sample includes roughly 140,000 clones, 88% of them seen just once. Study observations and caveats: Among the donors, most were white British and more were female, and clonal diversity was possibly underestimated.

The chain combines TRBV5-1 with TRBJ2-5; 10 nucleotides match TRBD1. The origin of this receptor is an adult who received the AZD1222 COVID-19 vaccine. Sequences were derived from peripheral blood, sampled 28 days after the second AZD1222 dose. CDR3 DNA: TGCGCCAGCAGCGTGGGGGTCGTGGGACAGGGGCAAGAGACCCAGTACTTC. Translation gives CASSVGVVGQGQETQYF.